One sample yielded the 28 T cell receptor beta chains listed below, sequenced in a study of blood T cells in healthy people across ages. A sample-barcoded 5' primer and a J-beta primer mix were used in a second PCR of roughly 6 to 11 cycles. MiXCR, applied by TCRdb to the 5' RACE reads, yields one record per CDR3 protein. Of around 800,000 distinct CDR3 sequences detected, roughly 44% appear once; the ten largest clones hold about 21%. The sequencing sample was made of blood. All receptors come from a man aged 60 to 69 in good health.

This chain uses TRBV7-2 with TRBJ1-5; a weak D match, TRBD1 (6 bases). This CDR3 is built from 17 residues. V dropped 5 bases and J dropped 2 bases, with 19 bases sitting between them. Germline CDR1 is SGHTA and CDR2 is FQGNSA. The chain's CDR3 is CASSRSGQPKGNQPQHF. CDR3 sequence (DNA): TGTGCCAGCAGCCGATCTGGACAGCCTAAGGGCAATCAGCCCCAGCATTTT.

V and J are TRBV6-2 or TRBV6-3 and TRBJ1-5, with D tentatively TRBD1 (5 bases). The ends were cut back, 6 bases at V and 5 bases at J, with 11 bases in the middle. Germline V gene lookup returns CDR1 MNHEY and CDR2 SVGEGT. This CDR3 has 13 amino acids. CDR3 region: CASRDRSDQPQHF. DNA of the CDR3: TGTGCCAGCAGAGACAGATCCGATCAGCCCCAGCATTTT.

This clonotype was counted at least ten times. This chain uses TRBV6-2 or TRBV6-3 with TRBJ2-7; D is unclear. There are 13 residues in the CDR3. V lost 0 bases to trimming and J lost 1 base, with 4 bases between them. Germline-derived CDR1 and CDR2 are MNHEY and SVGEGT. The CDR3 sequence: CASSYSVSYEQYF. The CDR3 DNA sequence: TGTGCCAGCAGTTACTCCGTTTCCTACGAGCAGTACTTC.

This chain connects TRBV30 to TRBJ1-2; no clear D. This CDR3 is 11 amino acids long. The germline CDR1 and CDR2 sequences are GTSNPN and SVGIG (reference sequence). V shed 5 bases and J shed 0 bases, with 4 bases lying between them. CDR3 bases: TGTGCCTGGGGGACTAACTATGGCTACACCTTC. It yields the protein CAWGTNYGYTF.

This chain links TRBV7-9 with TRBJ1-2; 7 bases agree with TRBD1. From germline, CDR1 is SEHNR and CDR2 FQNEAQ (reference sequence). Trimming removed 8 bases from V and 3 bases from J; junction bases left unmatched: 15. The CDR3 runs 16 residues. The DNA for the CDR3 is TGTGCCAGCGGACTTCCCGGTGGACAGGAGGACTATGGCTACACCTTC. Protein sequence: CASGLPGGQEDYGYTF.

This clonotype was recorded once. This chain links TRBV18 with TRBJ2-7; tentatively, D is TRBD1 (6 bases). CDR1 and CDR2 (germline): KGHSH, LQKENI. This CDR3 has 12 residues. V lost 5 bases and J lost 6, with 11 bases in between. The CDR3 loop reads CASSFTGFEQYF. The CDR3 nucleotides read TGTGCCAGCTCATTTACAGGGTTCGAGCAGTACTTC.

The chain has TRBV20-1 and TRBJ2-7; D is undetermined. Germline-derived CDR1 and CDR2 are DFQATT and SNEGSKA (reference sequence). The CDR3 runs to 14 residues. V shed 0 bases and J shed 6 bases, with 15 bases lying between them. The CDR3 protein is CSARDTTGRGEQYF. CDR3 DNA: TGCAGTGCTAGAGATACCACCGGACGAGGCGAGCAGTACTTC.

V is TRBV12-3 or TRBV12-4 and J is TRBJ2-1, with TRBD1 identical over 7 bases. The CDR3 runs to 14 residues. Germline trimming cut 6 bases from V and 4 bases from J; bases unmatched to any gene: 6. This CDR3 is CASRLPGQYNEQFF. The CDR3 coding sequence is TGTGCCAGCAGATTACCGGGACAGTACAATGAGCAGTTCTTC.

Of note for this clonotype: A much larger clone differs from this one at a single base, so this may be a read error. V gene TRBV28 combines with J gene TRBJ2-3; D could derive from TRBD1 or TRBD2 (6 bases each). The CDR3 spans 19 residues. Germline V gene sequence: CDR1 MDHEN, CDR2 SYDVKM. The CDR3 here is CAGSFLWGAGSSSTDTQYF. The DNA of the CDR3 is TGTGCCGGCAGTTTCCTCTGGGGGGCCGGCAGTTCTAGCACAGATACGCAGTATTTT.

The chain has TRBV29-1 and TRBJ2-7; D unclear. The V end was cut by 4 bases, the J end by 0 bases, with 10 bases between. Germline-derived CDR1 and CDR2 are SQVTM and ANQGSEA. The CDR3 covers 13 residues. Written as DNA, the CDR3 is TGCAGCGTTGTAACCATTAGCTCCTACGAGCAGTACTTC. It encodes CSVVTISSYEQYF.

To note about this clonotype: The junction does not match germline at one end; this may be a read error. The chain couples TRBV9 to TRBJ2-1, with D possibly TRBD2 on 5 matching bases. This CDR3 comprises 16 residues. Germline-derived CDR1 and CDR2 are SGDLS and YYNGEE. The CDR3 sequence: CACSGPGWGTYNEQFF. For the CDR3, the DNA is TGTGCCTGCAGCGGTCCGGGGTGGGGTACCTACAATGAGCAGTTCTTC.

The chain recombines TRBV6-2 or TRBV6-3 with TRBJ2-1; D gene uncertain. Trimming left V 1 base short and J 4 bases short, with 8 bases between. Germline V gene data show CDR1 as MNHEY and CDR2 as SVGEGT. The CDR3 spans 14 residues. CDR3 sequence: CASSYLDGYNEQFF. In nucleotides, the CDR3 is TGTGCCAGCAGTTACTTAGACGGATACAATGAGCAGTTCTTC.

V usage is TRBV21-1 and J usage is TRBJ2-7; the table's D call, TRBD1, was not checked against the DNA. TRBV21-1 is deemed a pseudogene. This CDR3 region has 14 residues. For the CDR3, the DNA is TGTGCCAGCAGCCAGTGTCCTTTCGACCACGAGCAGTACTTC. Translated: CASSQCPFDHEQYF.

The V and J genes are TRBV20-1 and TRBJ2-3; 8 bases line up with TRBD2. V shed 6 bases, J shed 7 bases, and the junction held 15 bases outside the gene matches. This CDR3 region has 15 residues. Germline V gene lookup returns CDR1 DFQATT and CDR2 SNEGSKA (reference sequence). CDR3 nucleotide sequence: TGCAGTGCCCTTATCGTAACGGGGGGGCCTTATACGCAGTATTTT. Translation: CSALIVTGGPYTQYF.

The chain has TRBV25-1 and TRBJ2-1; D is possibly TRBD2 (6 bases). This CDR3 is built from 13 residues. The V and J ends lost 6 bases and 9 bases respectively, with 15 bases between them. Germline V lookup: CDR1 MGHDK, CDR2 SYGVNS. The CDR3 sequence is CASRGLGRGEQFF. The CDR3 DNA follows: TGTGCCAGCAGGGGACTTGGAAGGGGTGAGCAGTTCTTC.

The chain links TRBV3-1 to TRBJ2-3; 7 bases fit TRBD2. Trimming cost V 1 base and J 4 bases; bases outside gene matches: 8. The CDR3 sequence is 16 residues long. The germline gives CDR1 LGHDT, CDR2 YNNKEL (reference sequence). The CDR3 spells CASSQGGGAVADTQYF. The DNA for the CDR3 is TGTGCCAGCAGCCAAGGGGGAGGGGCTGTCGCAGATACGCAGTATTTT.

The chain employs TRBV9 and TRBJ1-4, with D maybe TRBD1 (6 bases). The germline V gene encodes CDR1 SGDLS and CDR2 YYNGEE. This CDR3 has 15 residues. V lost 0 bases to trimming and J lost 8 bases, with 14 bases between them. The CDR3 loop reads CASSVDMGTGEKLFF. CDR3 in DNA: TGTGCCAGCAGCGTAGACATGGGCACAGGGGAAAAACTGTTTTTT.

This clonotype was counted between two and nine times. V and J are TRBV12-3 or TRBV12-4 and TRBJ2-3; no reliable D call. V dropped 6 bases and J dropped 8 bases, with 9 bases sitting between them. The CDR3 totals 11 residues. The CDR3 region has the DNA TGTGCCAGCAGGAATGACGGTACGCAGTATTTT. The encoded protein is CASRNDGTQYF.

The chain's CDR3 is CASSLEVLQGPPERPINEKLFF. The CDR3 bases are TGTGCCAGCAGCTTAGAGGTCTTACAAGGACCCCCTGAACGGCCAATTAATGAAAAACTGTTTTTT. The rearrangement links TRBV11-2 to TRBJ1-4, with D unclear. The germline V gene has CDR1 SGHAT and CDR2 FQNNGV. Trimming shortened V by 0 bases and J by 4 bases, and 30 bases separated the two germline ends. The CDR3 is 22 residues long.

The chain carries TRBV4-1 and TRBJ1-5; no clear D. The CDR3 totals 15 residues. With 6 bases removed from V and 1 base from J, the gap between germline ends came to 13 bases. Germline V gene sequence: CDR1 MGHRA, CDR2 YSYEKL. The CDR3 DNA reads TGCGCCAGCAGGCCCGACGAACTCAGCAATCAGCCCCAGCATTTT. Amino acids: CASRPDELSNQPQHF.

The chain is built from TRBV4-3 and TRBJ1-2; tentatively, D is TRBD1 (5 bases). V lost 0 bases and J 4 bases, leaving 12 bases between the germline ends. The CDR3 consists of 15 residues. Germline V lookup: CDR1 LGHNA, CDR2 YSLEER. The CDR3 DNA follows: TGCGCCAGCAGCCAAGATGGGGGGAGGGGCTATGGCTACACCTTC. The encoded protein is CASSQDGGRGYGYTF.

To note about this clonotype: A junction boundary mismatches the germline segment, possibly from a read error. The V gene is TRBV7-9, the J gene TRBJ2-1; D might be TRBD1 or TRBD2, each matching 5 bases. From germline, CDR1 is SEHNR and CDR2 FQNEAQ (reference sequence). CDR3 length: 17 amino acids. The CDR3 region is CASSLGVLGRTYNEHFF. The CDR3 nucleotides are TGTGCCAGCAGCTTGGGGGTTTTGGGACGGACCTACAATGAGCACTTCTTC.

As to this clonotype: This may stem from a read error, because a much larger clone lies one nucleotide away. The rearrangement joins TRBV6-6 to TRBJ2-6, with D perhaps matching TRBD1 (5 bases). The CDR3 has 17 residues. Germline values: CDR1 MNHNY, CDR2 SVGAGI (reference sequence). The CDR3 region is CASTGPGGYSGADVLTF. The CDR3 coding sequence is TGTGCCAGCACGGGCCCTGGCGGCTACTCTGGGGCCGACGTCCTGACTTTC.

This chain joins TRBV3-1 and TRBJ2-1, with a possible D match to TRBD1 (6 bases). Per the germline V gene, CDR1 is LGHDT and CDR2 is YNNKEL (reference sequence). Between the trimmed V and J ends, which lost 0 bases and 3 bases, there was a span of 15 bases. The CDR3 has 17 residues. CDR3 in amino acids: CASSQDWGGGVYNEQFF. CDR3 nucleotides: TGTGCCAGCAGCCAAGATTGGGGTGGGGGCGTCTACAATGAGCAGTTCTTC.

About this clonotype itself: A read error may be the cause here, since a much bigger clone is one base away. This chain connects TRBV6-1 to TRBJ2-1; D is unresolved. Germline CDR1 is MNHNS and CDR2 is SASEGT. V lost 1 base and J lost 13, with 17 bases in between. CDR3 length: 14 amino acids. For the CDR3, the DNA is TGTGCCAGCAGTGAAGGGCTGCGAGGAGAGACCCAGTTCTTC. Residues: CASSEGLRGETQFF.

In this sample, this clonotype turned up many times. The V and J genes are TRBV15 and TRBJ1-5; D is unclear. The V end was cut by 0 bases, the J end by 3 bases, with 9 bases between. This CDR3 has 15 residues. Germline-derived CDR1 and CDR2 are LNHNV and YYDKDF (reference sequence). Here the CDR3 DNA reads TGTGCCACCAGCAGAGATAAGGGAGTCAATCAGCCCCAGCATTTT. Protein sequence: CATSRDKGVNQPQHF.

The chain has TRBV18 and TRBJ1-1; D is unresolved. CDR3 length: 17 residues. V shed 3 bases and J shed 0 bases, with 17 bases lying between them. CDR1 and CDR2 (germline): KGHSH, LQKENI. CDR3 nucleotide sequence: TGTGCCAGCTCACCGGACCGGAACAGCATTATGAACACTGAAGCTTTCTTT. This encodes CASSPDRNSIMNTEAFF. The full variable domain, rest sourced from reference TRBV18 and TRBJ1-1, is NAGVMQNPRHLVRRRGQEARLRCSPMKGHSHVYWYRQLPEEGLKFMVYLQKENIIDESGMPKERFSAEFPKEGPSILRIQQVVRGDSAAYFCASSPDRNSIMNTEAFFGQGTRLTVV.

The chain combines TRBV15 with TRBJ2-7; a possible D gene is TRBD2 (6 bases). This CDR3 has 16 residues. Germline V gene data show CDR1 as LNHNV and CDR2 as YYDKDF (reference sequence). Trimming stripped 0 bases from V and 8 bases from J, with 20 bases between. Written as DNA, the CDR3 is TGTGCCACCAGCAGAGATTATTCTGGCAGAAGCGGGCAGCAGTACTTC. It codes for CATSRDYSGRSGQQYF.